This T cell receptor (beta chain) was found in a study of blood T cell repertoires in COVID-19 (dated by TCRdb to 2020 to 2022). Background on the whole study: The collaborator samples originated in the United States, Italy and Spain and spanned the acute and convalescent phases of COVID-19. The prospective study material was composed of cDNA or gDNA derived from T cells, B-cell-depleted T cells, or PBMCs. The dataset comprised deeply sampled blood TCRbeta repertoires from subjects exposed to, actively infected with, or recovered from COVID-19. The repertoires were released in a freely available public database meant as a resource for research on the immune response to SARS-CoV-2. Samples were obtained from the ongoing ImmuneRACE study (first 160 participants) and from about 1,300 subjects provided by 6 global collaborators. A de-identified subject ID, COVID-19 status, age in years and sex were almost always included in the sample metadata. Where available, HLA class I and class II types were obtained from metadata supplied by the sample provider rather than from assay-based typing.

TCRbeta CDR3 regions were amplified from genomic DNA by means of the immunoSEQ Assay, a bias-controlled multiplex PCR. In the paper's pipeline: The number of nucleated cells in each sample was estimated from the amplification of reference gene primers within the assay. To quantify the absolute abundance of each unique TCRbeta CDR3 rearrangement, sequence reads were collapsed and filtered. Productive Simpson clonality was computed per sample as the square root of Simpson's diversity index over productive rearrangements. TCRdb took this table from immuneACCESS and kept in-frame rearrangements with V and J called. Such tables lack part of the clones; where checked against another copy, unresolved V genes explain under half of the gap, and the rest is unexplained. V, J and clone size are taken as reported in that table, and D and trimming were inferred from the DNA itself. For this sample the table gives some 110,000 clones, of which more than 75% were detected only once. 4.5% of the sample rests with the top ten.

Relative to germline, V is missing 0 bases and J is missing 4 bases, with 12 bases of the junction outside any gene match. The germline V gene specifies MGHRA as CDR1 and YSYEKL as CDR2. The CDR3, cysteine through phenylalanine, is 19 amino acids long. Only the CDR3 part of the read is kept: 57 bases, read in frame from the first base. As to this clone: This clone's antigen is unknown. Base-call qualities are not available, and no considerably larger clone is one nucleotide away.

Each collaborating institution followed its own protocols to collect whole blood in K2EDTA tubes. Collaborator samples were shipped for TCRbeta analysis as frozen whole blood, isolated PBMCs, or DNA extracted from either sample type. Findings and caveats that apply to the study as a whole: Clinical and demographic metadata were provided uncurated, with the amount varying by source and participant.

Sequenced material: peripheral blood. This chain is built from TRBV4-1 and TRBJ2-3; 11 nucleotides in the junction match TRBD2. This receptor was taken from a man aged 40-55 years with acute or convalescent COVID-19. CDR3 reads: CASSQDRGGGLADPDTQYF. The nucleotide sequence reads TGCGCCAGCAGCCAAGATCGTGGGGGGGGACTAGCGGACCCAGATACGCAGTATTTT.